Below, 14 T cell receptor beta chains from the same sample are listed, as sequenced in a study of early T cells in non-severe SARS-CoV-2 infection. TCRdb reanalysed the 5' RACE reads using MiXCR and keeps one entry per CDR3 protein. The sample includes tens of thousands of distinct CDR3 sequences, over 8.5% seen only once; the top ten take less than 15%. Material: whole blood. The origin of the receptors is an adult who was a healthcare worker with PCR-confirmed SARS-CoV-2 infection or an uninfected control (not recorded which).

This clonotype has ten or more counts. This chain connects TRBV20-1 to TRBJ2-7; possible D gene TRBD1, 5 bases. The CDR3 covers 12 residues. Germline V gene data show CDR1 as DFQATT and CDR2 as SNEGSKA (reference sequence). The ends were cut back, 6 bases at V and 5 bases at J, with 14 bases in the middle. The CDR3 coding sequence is TGCAGTGCGGGAAGGGGCTGGGACGAGCAGTACTTC. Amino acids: CSAGRGWDEQYF.

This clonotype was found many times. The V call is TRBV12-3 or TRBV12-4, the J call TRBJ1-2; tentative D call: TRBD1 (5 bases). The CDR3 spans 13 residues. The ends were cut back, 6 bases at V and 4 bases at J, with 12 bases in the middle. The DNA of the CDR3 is TGTGCCAGCAGCATCGGGACCTCCTATGGCTACACCTTC. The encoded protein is CASSIGTSYGYTF.

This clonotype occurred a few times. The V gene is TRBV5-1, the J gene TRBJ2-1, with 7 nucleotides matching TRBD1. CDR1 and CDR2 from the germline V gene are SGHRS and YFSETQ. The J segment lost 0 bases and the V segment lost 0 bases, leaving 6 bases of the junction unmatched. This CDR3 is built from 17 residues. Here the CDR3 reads CASSLGPTGSSYNEQFF. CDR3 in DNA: TGCGCCAGCAGCTTGGGCCCGACAGGGAGCTCCTACAATGAGCAGTTCTTC.

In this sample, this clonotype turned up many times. CDR3 sequence: CASSLEPGTQETQYF. The CDR3 coding sequence is TGTGCCAGCAGCTTAGAGCCAGGGACCCAAGAGACCCAGTACTTC. The chain recombines TRBV7-6 with TRBJ2-5; possibly TRBD1 or TRBD2 for D (5 bases each). Trimming shortened V by 1 base and J by 1 base, and 10 bases separated the two germline ends. The CDR3 contains 15 residues. In germline, CDR1 is SGHVS, CDR2 FNYEAQ. The full variable domain, rest sourced from reference TRBV7-6 and TRBJ2-5, is GAGVSQSPRYKVTKRGQDVALRCDPISGHVSLYWYRQALGQGPEFLTYFNYEAQQDKSGLPNDRFSAERPEGSISTLTIQRTEQRDSAMYRCASSLEPGTQETQYFGPGTRLLVL.

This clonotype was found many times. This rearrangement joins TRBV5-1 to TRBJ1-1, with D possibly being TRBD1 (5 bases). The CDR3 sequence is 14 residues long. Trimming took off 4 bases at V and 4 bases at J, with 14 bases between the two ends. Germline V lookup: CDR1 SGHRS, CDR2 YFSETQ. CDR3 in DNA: TGCGCCAGCAGCGTGCAGACAGCGAGCACTGAAGCTTTCTTT. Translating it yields CASSVQTASTEAFF.

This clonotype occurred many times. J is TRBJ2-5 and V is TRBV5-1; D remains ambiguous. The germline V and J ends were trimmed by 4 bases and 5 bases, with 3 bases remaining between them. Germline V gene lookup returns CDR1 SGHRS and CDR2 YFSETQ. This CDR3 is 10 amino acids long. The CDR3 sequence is CASSGETQYF. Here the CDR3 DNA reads TGCGCCAGCAGCGGGGAGACCCAGTACTTC.

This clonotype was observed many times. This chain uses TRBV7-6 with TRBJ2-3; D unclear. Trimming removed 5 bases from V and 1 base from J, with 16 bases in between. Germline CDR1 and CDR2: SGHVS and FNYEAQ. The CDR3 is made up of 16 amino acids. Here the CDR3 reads CASSKSMAGGTDTQYF. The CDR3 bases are TGTGCCAGCAGCAAATCAATGGCAGGAGGCACAGATACGCAGTATTTT.

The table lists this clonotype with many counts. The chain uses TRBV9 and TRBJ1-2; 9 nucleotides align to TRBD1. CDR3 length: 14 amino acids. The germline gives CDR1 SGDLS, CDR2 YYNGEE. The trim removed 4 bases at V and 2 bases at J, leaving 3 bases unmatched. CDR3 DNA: TGTGCCAGCAGCACACAGGGGGCGAACTATGGCTACACCTTC. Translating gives CASSTQGANYGYTF.

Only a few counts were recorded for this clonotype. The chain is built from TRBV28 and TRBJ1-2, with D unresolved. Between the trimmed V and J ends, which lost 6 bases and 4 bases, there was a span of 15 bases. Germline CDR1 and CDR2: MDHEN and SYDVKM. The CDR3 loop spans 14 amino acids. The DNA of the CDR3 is TGTGCCAGCAGATCTGTCTCGGCCGGCTATGGCTACACCTTC. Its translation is CASRSVSAGYGYTF.

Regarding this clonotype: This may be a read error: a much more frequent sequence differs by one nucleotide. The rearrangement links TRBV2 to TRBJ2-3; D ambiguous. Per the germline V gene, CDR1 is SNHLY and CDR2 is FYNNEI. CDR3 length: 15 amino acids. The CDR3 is CASRALPRSTDTRYF. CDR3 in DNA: TGTGCCAGCAGGGCACTCCCCCGAAGCACAGATACGCGGTATTTT. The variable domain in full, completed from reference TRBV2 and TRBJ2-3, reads EPEVTQTPSHQVTQMGQEVILRCVPISNHLYFYWYRQILGQKVEFLVSFYNNEISEKSEIFDDQFSVERPDGSNFTLKIRSTKLEDSAMYFCASRALPRSTDTRYFGPGTRLTVL.

The CDR3 loop is CASRGRGAQPQHF. Here the CDR3 DNA reads TGTGCCAGCAGGGGTAGGGGAGCGCAGCCCCAGCATTTT. The rearrangement joins TRBV12-3 or TRBV12-4 to TRBJ1-5; maybe TRBD1 (5 bases). The V end was cut by 6 bases, the J end by 7 bases, with 13 bases between. CDR3 length equals 13 residues.

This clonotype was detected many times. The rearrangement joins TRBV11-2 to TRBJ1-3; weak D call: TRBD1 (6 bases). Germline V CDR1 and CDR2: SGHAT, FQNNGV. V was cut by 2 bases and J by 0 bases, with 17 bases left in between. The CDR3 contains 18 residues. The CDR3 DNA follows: TGTGCCAGCAGCTTAAATACAGCGTGGACAGTCTCTGGAAACACCATATATTTT. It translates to CASSLNTAWTVSGNTIYF.

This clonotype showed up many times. CDR3 DNA sequence: TGCAGCGTTCAACCAGGGGAGCGGACAGATACGCAGTATTTT. Protein product: CSVQPGERTDTQYF. The chain carries TRBV29-1 and TRBJ2-3; D is perhaps TRBD1 (6 bases). CDR3 length: 14 amino acids. The germline V and J ends were trimmed by 5 bases and 3 bases, with 15 bases remaining between them. CDR1 SQVTM and CDR2 ANQGSEA come from the germline V gene.

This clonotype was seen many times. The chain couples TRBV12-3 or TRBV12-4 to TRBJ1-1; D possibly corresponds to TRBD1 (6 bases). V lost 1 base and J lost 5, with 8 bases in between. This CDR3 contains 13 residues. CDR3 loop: CASSLGTGTEAFF. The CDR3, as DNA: TGTGCCAGCAGTTTAGGAACAGGGACTGAAGCTTTCTTT.